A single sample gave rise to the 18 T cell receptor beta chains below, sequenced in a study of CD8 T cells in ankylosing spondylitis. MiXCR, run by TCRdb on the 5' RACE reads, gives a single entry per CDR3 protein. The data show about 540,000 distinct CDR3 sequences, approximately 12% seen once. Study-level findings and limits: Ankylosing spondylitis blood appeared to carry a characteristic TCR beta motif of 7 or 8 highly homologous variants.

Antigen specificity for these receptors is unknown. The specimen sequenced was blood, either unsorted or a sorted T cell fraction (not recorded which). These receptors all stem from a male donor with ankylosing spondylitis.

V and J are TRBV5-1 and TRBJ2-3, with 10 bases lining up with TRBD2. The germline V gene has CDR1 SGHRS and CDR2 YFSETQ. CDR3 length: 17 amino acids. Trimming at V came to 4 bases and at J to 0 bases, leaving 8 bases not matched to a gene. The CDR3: CASSPLSSGGSTDTQYF. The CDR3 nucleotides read TGCGCCAGCAGCCCCCTCTCTAGCGGGGGTAGCACAGATACGCAGTATTTT.

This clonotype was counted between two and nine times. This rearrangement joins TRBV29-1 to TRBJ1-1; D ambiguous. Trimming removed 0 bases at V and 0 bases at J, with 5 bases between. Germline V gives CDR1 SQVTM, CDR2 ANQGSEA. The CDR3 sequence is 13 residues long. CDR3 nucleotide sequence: TGCAGCGTTGAAGAGGACCTGAACACTGAAGCTTTCTTT. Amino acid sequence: CSVEEDLNTEAFF.

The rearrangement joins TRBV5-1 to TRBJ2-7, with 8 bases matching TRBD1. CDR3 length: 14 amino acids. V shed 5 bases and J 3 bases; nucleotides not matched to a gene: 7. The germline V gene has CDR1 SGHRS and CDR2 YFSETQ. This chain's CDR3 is CASRDGTGDYEQYV. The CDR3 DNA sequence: TGCGCCAGCAGGGACGGGACAGGAGACTACGAGCAGTACGTC.

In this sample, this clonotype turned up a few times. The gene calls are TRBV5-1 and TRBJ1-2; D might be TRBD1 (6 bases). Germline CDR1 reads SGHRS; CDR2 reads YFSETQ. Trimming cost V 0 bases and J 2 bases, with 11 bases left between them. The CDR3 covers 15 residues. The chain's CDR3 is CASSLDLGANYGYTF. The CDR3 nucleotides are TGCGCCAGCAGCTTGGATCTGGGGGCGAACTATGGCTACACCTTC.

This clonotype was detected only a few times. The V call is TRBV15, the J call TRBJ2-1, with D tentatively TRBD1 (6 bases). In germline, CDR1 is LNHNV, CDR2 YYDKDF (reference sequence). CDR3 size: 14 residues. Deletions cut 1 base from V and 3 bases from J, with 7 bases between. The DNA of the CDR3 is TGTGCCACCAGCAGAGGGACAGACTACAATGAGCAGTTCTTC. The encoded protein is CATSRGTDYNEQFF.

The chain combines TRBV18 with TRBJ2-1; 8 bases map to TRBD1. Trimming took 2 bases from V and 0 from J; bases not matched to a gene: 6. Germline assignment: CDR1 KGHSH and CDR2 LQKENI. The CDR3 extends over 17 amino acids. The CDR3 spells CASSPSSGQGSYNEQFF. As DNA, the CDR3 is TGTGCCAGCTCACCATCCTCCGGACAGGGCTCCTACAATGAGCAGTTCTTC.

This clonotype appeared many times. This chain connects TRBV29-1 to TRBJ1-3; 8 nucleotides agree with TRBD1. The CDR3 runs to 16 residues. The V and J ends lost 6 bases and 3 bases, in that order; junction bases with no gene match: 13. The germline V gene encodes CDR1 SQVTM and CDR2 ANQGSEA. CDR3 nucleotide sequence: TGCAGCGTCGGAGGGGCTGACAGGGGATTTGGAAACACCATATATTTT. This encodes CSVGGADRGFGNTIYF. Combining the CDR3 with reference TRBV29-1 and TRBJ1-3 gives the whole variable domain SAVISQKPSRDICQRGTSLTIQCQVDSQVTMMFWYRQQPGQSLTLIATANQGSEATYESGFVIDKFPISRPNLTFSTLTVSNMSPEDSSIYLCSVGGADRGFGNTIYFGEGSWLTVV.

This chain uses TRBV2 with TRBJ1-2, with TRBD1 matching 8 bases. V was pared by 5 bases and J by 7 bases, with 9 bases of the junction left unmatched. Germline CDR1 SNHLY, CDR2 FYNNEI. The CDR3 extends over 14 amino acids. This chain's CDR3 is CASSLRTGLVGYTF. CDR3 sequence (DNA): TGTGCCAGCAGTCTACGGACAGGGTTGGTTGGCTACACCTTC.

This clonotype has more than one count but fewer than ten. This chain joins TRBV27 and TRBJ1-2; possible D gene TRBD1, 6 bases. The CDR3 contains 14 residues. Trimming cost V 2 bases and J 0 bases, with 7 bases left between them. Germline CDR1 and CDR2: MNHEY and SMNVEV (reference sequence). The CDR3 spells CASSLQGPNYGYTF. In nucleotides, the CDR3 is TGTGCCAGCAGTTTACAGGGGCCTAACTATGGCTACACCTTC.

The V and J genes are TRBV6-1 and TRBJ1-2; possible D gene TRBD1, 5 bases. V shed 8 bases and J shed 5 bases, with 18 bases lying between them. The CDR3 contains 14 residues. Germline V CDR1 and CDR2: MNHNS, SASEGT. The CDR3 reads CASSNRQGGYGYTF. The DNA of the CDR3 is TGTGCCAGCTCAAACCGGCAGGGTGGTTATGGCTACACCTTC.

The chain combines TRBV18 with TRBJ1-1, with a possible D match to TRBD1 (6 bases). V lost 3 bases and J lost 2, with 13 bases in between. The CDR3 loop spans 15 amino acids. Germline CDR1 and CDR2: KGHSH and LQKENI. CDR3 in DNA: TGTGCCAGCTCACCGTCGGGGGCCTCTAACACTGAAGCTTTCTTT. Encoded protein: CASSPSGASNTEAFF.

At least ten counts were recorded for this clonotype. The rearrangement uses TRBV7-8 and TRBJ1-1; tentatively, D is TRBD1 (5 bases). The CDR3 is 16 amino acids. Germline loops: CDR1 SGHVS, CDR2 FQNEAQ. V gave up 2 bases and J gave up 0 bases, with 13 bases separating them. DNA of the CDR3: TGTGCCAGCAGCTTAATGGGGCGGGAATTGAACACTGAAGCTTTCTTT. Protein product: CASSLMGRELNTEAFF. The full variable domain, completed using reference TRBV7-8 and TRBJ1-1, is GAGVSQSPRYKVAKRGQDVALRCDPISGHVSLFWYQQALGQGPEFLTYFQNEAQLDKSGLPSDRFFAERPEGSVSTLKIQRTQQEDSAVYLCASSLMGRELNTEAFFGQGTRLTVV.

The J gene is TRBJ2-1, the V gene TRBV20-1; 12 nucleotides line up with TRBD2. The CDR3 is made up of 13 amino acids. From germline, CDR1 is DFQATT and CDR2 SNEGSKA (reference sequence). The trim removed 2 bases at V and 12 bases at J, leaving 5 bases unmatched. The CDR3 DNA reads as TGCAGTGCTAGACTAGCGGGAGGGCCTTTGCAGTTCTTC. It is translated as CSARLAGGPLQFF.

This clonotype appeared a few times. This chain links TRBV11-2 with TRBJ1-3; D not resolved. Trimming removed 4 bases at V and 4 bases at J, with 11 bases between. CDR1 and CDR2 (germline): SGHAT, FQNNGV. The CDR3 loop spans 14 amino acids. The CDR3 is CASSSTLGGNTIYF. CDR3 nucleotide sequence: TGTGCCAGCAGCTCGACCCTTGGGGGAAACACCATATATTTT.

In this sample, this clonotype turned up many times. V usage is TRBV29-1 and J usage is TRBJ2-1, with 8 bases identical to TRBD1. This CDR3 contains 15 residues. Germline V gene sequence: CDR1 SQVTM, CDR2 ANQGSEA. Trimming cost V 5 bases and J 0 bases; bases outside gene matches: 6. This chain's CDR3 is CSVLDRDGSYNEQFF. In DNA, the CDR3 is TGCAGCGTTTTGGACAGGGACGGCTCCTACAATGAGCAGTTCTTC.

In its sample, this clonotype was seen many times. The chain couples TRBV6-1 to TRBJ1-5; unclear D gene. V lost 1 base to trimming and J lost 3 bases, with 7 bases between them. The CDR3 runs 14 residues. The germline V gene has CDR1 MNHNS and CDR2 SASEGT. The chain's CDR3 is CASSEGRDNQPQHF. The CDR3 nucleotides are TGTGCCAGCAGTGAAGGAAGGGACAATCAGCCCCAGCATTTT.

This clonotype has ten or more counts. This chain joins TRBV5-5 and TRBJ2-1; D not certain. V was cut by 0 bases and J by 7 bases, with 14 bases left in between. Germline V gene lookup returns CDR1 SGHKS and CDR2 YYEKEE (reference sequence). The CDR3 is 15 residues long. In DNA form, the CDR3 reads TGTGCCAGCAGCTTGGGGACGTCGGACGGGAATGAGCAGTTCTTC. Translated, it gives CASSLGTSDGNEQFF.

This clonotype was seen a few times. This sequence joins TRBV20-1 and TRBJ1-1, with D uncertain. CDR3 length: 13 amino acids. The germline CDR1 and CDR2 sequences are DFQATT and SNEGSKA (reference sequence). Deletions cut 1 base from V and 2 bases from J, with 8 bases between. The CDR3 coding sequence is TGCAGTGCTAGAGTGTCCTCTAACACTGAAGCTTTCTTT. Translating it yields CSARVSSNTEAFF.